One TCR beta chain is described in this entry. What it recognizes is unknown. The TCR beta CDR3 regions underwent amplification using RNA transcripts as the source. HTBI primers were employed in a first-round RT-PCR of the TCR CDR3. TCRdb reanalysed the multiplex PCR reads using MiXCR and keeps one entry per CDR3 protein. The table has 34,000 or so distinct CDR3 sequences, under 65% seen once; the top ten hold roughly 25%. This specimen comes from a study of T cells in Graves' hyperthyroidism and ophthalmopathy. Germline CDR1 and CDR2: SQVTM and ANQGSEA. V was clipped by 3 bases and J by 5 bases; unmatched bases: 7. The CDR3 totals 15 residues. General study points: Ophthalmopathy was predicted by the model a median of approximately 6 months ahead of onset.

Sequencing was carried out using blood. This receptor was taken from a woman aged 40 to 50 with Graves' ophthalmopathy. The V gene is TRBV29-1, the J gene TRBJ2-3; 11 nucleotides align to TRBD2. Here the CDR3 reads CSVEDSGRAEDTQYF. In DNA, the CDR3 is TGCAGCGTTGAGGATAGCGGGAGGGCCGAAGATACGCAGTATTTT.